These T cell receptor beta chains were read from a single sample in a study of CD8 T cells in Susac syndrome. Each CDR3 protein gets one entry after TCRdb re-called the immunoSEQ multiplex PCR reads with MiXCR. The profile shows around 100,000 distinct CDR3 sequences, around 96% of them singletons. The sequenced sample consisted of CD8+ T cells from PBMCs. All receptors derive from a human donor with Susac syndrome. Each CDR3 is given with its conserved first and last residue. The order of the fields is clone size, CDR3 length, J gene, V gene, D gene, CDR3 DNA, CDR3 protein. The D gene is left open where the match is weak. Not every row has a clone size; where given, it reads once, few, many or a size class.

once 13 TRBJ1-1 TRBV24-1 NA TGTGCCACCAGTGACAAGGGGAGAACTGAAGCTTTCTTT CATSDKGRTEAFF
NA 14 TRBJ1-6 TRBV18 NA TGTGCCAGCTCACCGAACAGGAACGACTCACCCCTCCACTTT CASSPNRNDSPLHF
NA 14 TRBJ2-5 TRBV6-5 TRBD2 TGTGCCAGCAGTGCTAGCGGGGAACAAGAGACCCAGTACTTC CASSASGEQETQYF
NA 14 TRBJ1-1 TRBV2 NA TGTGCCAGCAGTGAATTTCGGAGTAACACTGAAGCTTTCTTT CASSEFRSNTEAFF
NA 12 TRBJ1-1 TRBV4-1 NA TGCGCCAGCAGCCAAGGACTCAGGCAAGCTTTCTTT CASSQGLRQAFF
once 12 TRBJ2-5 TRBV7-2 NA TGTGCCAGCAGCCAGAGAGGAGGGACCCAGTACTTC CASSQRGGTQYF
NA 13 TRBJ2-7 TRBV2 NA TGTGCCAGCAGTGGGCACTCCCCGTACGAGCAGTACTTC CASSGHSPYEQYF
once 14 TRBJ1-2 TRBV29-1 NA TGCAGCGTAGCTGGGACTGTCGGGGTCTATGGCTACACCTTC CSVAGTVGVYGYTF
once 14 TRBJ2-1 TRBV5-1 NA TGCGCCAGCAGCCCCACCGGGTCCCACAATGAGCAGTTCTTC CASSPTGSHNEQFF
NA 13 TRBJ1-2 TRBV9 NA TGTGCCAGCAGCGTAGCGGCTAGTTATGGCTACACCTTC CASSVAASYGYTF
NA 11 TRBJ1-2 TRBV29-1 NA TGCAGCGTTTACGTAAAGGAAGGCTACACCTTC CSVYVKEGYTF
NA 16 TRBJ1-2 TRBV24-1 TRBD1 TGTGCCACCAGTGACGGGACAGGGGGCGAAAACTATGGCTACACCTTC CATSDGTGGENYGYTF
NA 19 TRBJ2-6 TRBV28 NA TGTGCCAGCAGCAGGTATTCCTCTGCGGGCCTCTCTGGGGCCAACGTCCTGACTTTC CASSRYSSAGLSGANVLTF
NA 14 TRBJ2-1 TRBV5-1 NA TGCGCCAGCAGCTCCAGTACAGGGTTCAATGAGCAGTTCTTC CASSSSTGFNEQFF
NA 13 TRBJ2-3 TRBV15 NA TGTGCCACCAGCAGAGGCCTAGGAGATACGCAGTATTTT CATSRGLGDTQYF
NA 14 TRBJ2-5 TRBV12-3/TRBV12-4 TRBD2 TGTGCCAGCACCCCAGCGGGGACGGAGGAGACCCAGTACTTC CASTPAGTEETQYF
NA 15 TRBJ2-5 TRBV4-1 TRBD1 TGCGCCAGCAGCCAGTCGACAGGGACCCAAGAGACCCAGTACTTC CASSQSTGTQETQYF
once 14 TRBJ1-5 TRBV25-1 NA TGTGCCAGCGCCCCCTGGGGGGTGCACCAGCCCCAGCATTTT CASAPWGVHQPQHF
NA 14 TRBJ2-5 TRBV29-1 TRBD2 TGCAGCGCCGGAGGTAGCGGGAACGGGGAGACCCAGTACTTC CSAGGSGNGETQYF
NA 12 TRBJ1-1 TRBV13 NA TGTGCCAGCACCGAAGCGACCACTGAAGCTTTCTTT CASTEATTEAFF
NA 16 TRBJ2-2 TRBV3-1 NA TGTGCCAGCAGCCGAGCGGGACACGCGACCACCGGGGAGCTGTTTTTT CASSRAGHATTGELFF
NA 14 TRBJ1-1 TRBV20-1 NA TGCAGTGCTAGAGAAGGATCTACGGACACTGAAGCTTTCTTT CSAREGSTDTEAFF
NA 13 TRBJ2-1 TRBV6-6 NA TGTGCCACCACATCTGGGCGAGACCATGAGCAGTTCTTC CATTSGRDHEQFF
NA 12 TRBJ2-1 TRBV9 TRBD1 TGTGCCAGCAGCGACAGGGGAACTGAGCAGTTCTTC CASSDRGTEQFF
NA 16 TRBJ2-4 TRBV9 TRBD1 TGTGCCAGCAGCGCCACCGATCCGGGACAGGGAGGCATTCAGTACTTC CASSATDPGQGGIQYF
few 14 TRBJ2-7 TRBV4-2 NA TGTGCCAGCAGCCAGGGGCGCGAAGGGGACGAGCAGTACTTC CASSQGREGDEQYF
NA 14 TRBJ2-5 TRBV5-1 NA TGCGCCAGCAGCTTGGCGATCGGTCAAGAGACCCAGTACTTC CASSLAIGQETQYF
NA 11 TRBJ2-3 TRBV13 NA TGTGCCAGCGTCGGCACAGATACGCAGTATTTT CASVGTDTQYF
NA 15 TRBJ1-2 TRBV4-1 NA TGCGCCAGCAGCCAAGATAGGGGCAGTGCCTATGGCTACACCTTC CASSQDRGSAYGYTF
NA 14 TRBJ1-1 TRBV6-5 NA TGTGCCAGCAGTTACTCGGGGACGGATTATGAAGCTTTCTTT CASSYSGTDYEAFF
NA 14 TRBJ1-2 TRBV5-1 TRBD1 TGCGCCAGCAGAGGACAGGGTGCGAACTATGGCTACACCTTC CASRGQGANYGYTF
NA 16 TRBJ2-7 TRBV4-1 TRBD2 TGCGCCAGCAGCCAAGATCCGGGACTAGCGGCCTACGAGCAGTACTTC CASSQDPGLAAYEQYF
NA 13 TRBJ2-7 TRBV29-1 NA TGCAGCGTTGAAGACGTCGAATCCTACGAGCAGTACTTC CSVEDVESYEQYF
once 12 TRBJ2-7 TRBV29-1 NA TGCAGCGTCTACAGCGGAACCTACGAGCAGTACTTC CSVYSGTYEQYF
once 10 TRBJ2-1 TRBV2 NA TGTGCCAGCAGCGGTCCGAAGGAGTTCTTC CASSGPKEFF
NA 14 TRBJ2-7 TRBV6-5 NA TGTGCCAGCAAGGGACTGCAGAGATCCTACGAGCAGTACTTC CASKGLQRSYEQYF
once 15 TRBJ2-3 TRBV6-4 TRBD2 TGTGCCAGCAGTGACAGCGGGGGGGCGGAAGATACGCAGTATTTT CASSDSGGAEDTQYF
few 16 TRBJ1-6 TRBV6-5 TRBD1 TGTGCCAGCAGTTCTCCGGGACAGCTAGAAAATTCACCCCTCCACTTT CASSSPGQLENSPLHF
NA 14 TRBJ1-5 TRBV24-1 NA TGTGCCACCAGTGATAGGGATTTGGGCCAGCCCCAGCATTTT CATSDRDLGQPQHF
once 14 TRBJ2-7 TRBV2 TRBD1 TGTGCCAGCAGCCCCGGGACAGGCGTAAGGGAGCAGTACTTC CASSPGTGVREQYF
few 11 TRBJ2-5 TRBV5-6 NA TGTGCCAGCAGCTCTCAAGAGACCCAGTACTTC CASSSQETQYF
NA 15 TRBJ1-2 TRBV11-2 TRBD1 TGTGCCAGCAGCTTAGGTGGGACAGGGGTGCGTGGCTACACCTTC CASSLGGTGVRGYTF
NA 13 TRBJ2-5 TRBV5-1 NA TGCGCCAGCAGCTTGGCCGGGGATGGGGCCCAGTACTTC CASSLAGDGAQYF
NA 13 TRBJ2-7 TRBV15 NA TGTGCCACCGGCGAGCGGTACTCCTACGAGCAGTACTTC CATGERYSYEQYF